The source of this T cell receptor beta chain is a study of CXCR3-negative and CXCR3-positive naive CD8 T cells. There are 16 residues in the CDR3. General study points: Once cells were cryopreserved, CXCR3 expression went down partly, and most assays used fresh PBMCs. Researchers report that CXCR3-positive naive cells carry more hydrophobic TRB CDR3s than CXCR3-negative naive cells.

With regard to this clonotype: What it recognizes is unknown.

Libraries were UMI-labeled 5' RACE TRB cDNA. Each CDR3 protein gets one entry in TCRdb, which reprocessed the 5' RACE reads and gives no DNA. This sample's clone table lists some 130,000 distinct CDR3 sequences. The clonotype comes from a human donor in good health. Some clones in this sample may be carry-over from other donors' samples. The sequenced sample was naive CXCR3+ CD8+ T cells from blood. Subset: CD45RO-CCR7+CD27+CD95- naive CD8+ T cells expressing CXCR3 (TNR3+). The V call is TRBV12-3 or TRBV12-4, the J call TRBJ2-5; TCRdb outputs TRBD2, but without DNA this stays unchecked. CDR3 sequence: CASSPGLAGVGETQYF.